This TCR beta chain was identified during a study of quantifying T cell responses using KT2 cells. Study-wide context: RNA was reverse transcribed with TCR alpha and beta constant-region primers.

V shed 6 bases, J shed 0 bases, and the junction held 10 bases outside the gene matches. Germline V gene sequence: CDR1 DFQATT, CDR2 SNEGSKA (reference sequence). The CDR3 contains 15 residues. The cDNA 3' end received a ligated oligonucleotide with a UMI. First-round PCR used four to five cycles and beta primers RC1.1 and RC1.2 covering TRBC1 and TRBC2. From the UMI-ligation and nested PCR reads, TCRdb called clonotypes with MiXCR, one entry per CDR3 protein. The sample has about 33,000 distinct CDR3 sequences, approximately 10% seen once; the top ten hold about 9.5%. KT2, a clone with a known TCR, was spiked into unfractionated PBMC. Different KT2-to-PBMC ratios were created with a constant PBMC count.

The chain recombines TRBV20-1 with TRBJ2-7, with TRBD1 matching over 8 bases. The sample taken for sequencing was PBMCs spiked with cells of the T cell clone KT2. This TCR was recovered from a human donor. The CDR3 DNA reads TGCAGTGCCTGGACCTCGGACAGGGCCTCCTACGAGCAGTACTTC. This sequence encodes CSAWTSDRASYEQYF.